A selection of T cell receptor beta chains follows, all from one sample in a study of T cell changes during pregnancy in multiple sclerosis. Sequencing was performed with immunoSEQ multiplex PCR; in TCRdb, only in-frame clones are kept and a portion is missing. The sample has some 87,000 clones, over 90% seen once. The sequencing used peripheral blood, collected in the second trimester of pregnancy. Receptors originate from a female donor with multiple sclerosis, enrolled in a pregnancy study. Both conserved end residues are part of each CDR3. D genes are given only for firm matches. The listing skips clone size in some rows; elsewhere it reads once, few, many or a size class.

v_gene	j_gene	abundance	d_gene	CDR3aa	CDR3nt
TRBV27	TRBJ2-5	.	.	CASSLFPLGEQETQYF	TGTGCCAGCAGTTTATTCCCGCTGGGCGAACAAGAGACCCAGTACTTC
TRBV18	TRBJ1-1	.	.	CASSPPLQGSNTEAFF	TGTGCCAGCTCACCACCTCTTCAGGGATCCAACACTGAAGCTTTCTTT
TRBV28	TRBJ2-7	.	.	CASSLQGLSYEQYF	TGTGCCAGCAGTTTACAGGGTTTGTCCTACGAGCAGTACTTC
TRBV7-9	TRBJ2-7	.	TRBD2	CASSSPGLASEQYF	TGTGCCAGCAGCTCCCCGGGACTAGCGAGCGAGCAGTACTTC
TRBV19	TRBJ1-5	.	TRBD1	CASSIGTGGLYSNQPQHF	TGTGCCAGTAGTATTGGGACAGGGGGCCTCTATAGCAATCAGCCCCAGCATTTT
TRBV4-1	TRBJ1-2	.	TRBD1	CASSQPRQGTKNGYTF	TGCGCCAGCAGCCAACCACGACAGGGTACGAAGAATGGCTACACCTTC
TRBV7-2	TRBJ2-7	.	TRBD2	CASSHGTSGYEQYF	TGTGCCAGCAGCCACGGGACTAGCGGTTACGAGCAGTACTTC
TRBV18	TRBJ2-7	.	.	CASSRRAGSYEQYF	TGTGCCAGCTCACGCAGGGCTGGCTCCTACGAGCAGTACTTC
TRBV13	TRBJ2-7	.	.	CASSFSGLGYSYEQYF	TGTGCCAGCAGCTTTTCGGGGTTAGGTTACTCCTACGAGCAGTACTTC
TRBV21-1	TRBJ2-3	.	.	CARDQGVIDTQYF	TGTGCCAGAGATCAGGGGGTGATAGATACGCAGTATTTT
TRBV10-3	TRBJ1-4	.	TRBD1	CAISHGTGVSTNEKLFF	TGTGCCATCAGCCACGGGACAGGGGTTTCAACTAATGAAAAACTGTTTTTT
TRBV7-2	TRBJ2-1	.	.	CASSPGGGSYNEQFF	TGTGCCAGCAGCCCAGGGGGAGGCTCCTACAATGAGCAGTTCTTC
TRBV5-4	TRBJ2-1	.	TRBD2	CASSSSGTSGLSSYNEQFF	TGTGCCAGCTCTTCTTCCGGGACTAGCGGATTGAGCTCCTACAATGAGCAGTTCTTC
TRBV6-5	TRBJ1-4	.	TRBD1	CASSYSKGGKLFF	TGTGCCAGCAGTTACTCGAAAGGGGGCAAACTGTTTTTT
TRBV11-2	TRBJ1-2	.	.	CASSLGWGQMTNYGYTF	TGTGCCAGCAGCTTAGGATGGGGGCAGATGACTAACTATGGCTACACCTTC
TRBV7-2	TRBJ2-1	.	TRBD2	CASSLTSGRALLYNEQFF	TGTGCCAGCAGCTTAACTAGCGGGAGGGCCCTCCTTTACAATGAGCAGTTCTTC
TRBV10-1	TRBJ2-7	.	.	CASSESRAIGVYEQYF	TGCGCCAGCAGTGAGTCTAGGGCTATCGGGGTCTACGAGCAGTACTTC
TRBV28	TRBJ1-5	.	TRBD1	CASSPGTGKYQPQHF	TGTGCCAGCAGTCCGGGGACAGGGAAGTATCAGCCCCAGCATTTT
TRBV7-2	TRBJ1-2	once	TRBD1	CASSARQGRSGYTF	TGTGCCAGCAGCGCACGACAGGGCAGGTCTGGCTACACCTTC
TRBV5-5	TRBJ1-2	.	.	CASSYEGSTKTGGYTF	TGTGCCAGCAGCTATGAGGGAAGCACAAAGACGGGGGGCTACACCTTC
TRBV6-4	TRBJ2-1	few	TRBD2	CASKSGRAGNEQFF	TGTGCCAGCAAGAGCGGGAGGGCCGGCAATGAGCAGTTCTTC
TRBV6-1	TRBJ1-1	.	.	CASSEALGVGSTFF	TGTGCCAGCAGTGAAGCGCTCGGGGTTGGATCGACTTTCTTT
TRBV27	TRBJ2-7	.	.	CASSSVQAGRYEQYF	TGTGCCAGCAGTTCGGTCCAGGCTGGTAGGTACGAGCAGTACTTC
TRBV6-1	TRBJ1-2	.	.	CASSEVMETTNVFYGYTF	TGTGCCAGCAGTGAAGTTATGGAGACCACCAACGTCTTCTATGGCTACACCTTC
TRBV7-7	TRBJ1-2	.	TRBD1	CASSVGQGLPLTF	TGTGCCAGCAGCGTTGGACAGGGGCTTCCTCTCACCTTC
TRBV4-2	TRBJ2-5	.	TRBD2	CASSPSTSGSILETQYF	TGTGCCAGCAGCCCTTCCACTAGCGGGAGCATTCTAGAGACCCAGTACTTC
TRBV27	TRBJ2-2	.	.	CASSYSTGTGELFF	TGTGCCAGCAGTTATAGTACGGGGACCGGGGAGCTGTTTTTT
TRBV27	TRBJ2-7	.	TRBD1	CASSFTGGNEQYF	TGTGCCAGCAGTTTCACAGGGGGCAACGAGCAGTACTTC
TRBV6-5	TRBJ1-1	.	.	CASSREGTVNTEAFF	TGTGCCAGCAGTCGGGAGGGGACGGTGAACACTGAAGCTTTCTTT
TRBV2	TRBJ2-4	.	.	CASSEVVVKNIQYF	TGTGCCAGCAGTGAAGTGGTAGTCAAAAACATTCAGTACTTC
TRBV5-8	TRBJ1-1	.	TRBD1	CASNARGFYTEAFF	TGTGCCAGCAACGCCAGGGGGTTTTACACTGAAGCTTTCTTT
TRBV18	TRBJ1-4	.	.	CASSPSGATNEKLFF	TGTGCCAGCTCACCCTCCGGAGCAACTAATGAAAAACTGTTTTTT
TRBV30	TRBJ1-1	once	.	CAWSVPGIRSEAFF	TGTGCCTGGAGTGTCCCAGGGATTAGGTCAGAAGCTTTCTTT
TRBV5-4	TRBJ2-7	.	TRBD2	CASSLRLAGAYEQYF	TGTGCCAGCAGCTTAAGACTAGCGGGAGCCTACGAGCAGTACTTC
TRBV10-1	TRBJ2-7	.	.	CASSGQGGSYEQYF	TGCGCCAGCAGTGGCCAGGGTGGTTCCTACGAGCAGTACTTC
TRBV7-9	TRBJ2-1	.	TRBD1	CASSSTDRANEQFF	TGTGCCAGCAGCTCAACTGACAGGGCCAATGAGCAGTTCTTC
TRBV25-1	TRBJ1-5	.	.	CASSDQGTYQPQHF	TGTGCCAGCAGTGACCAGGGCACCTATCAGCCCCAGCATTTT
TRBV27	TRBJ2-4	.	TRBD2	CASSTLTSGSAKNIQYF	TGTGCCAGCAGTACTCTGACTAGCGGGAGTGCCAAAAACATTCAGTACTTC
TRBV7-2	TRBJ1-2	.	.	CASSFISYGYTF	TGTGCCAGCAGCTTTATCTCCTATGGCTACACCTTC
TRBV29-1	TRBJ1-1	.	.	CSVVTVNTEAFF	TGCAGCGTAGTGACAGTGAACACTGAAGCTTTCTTT
TRBV19	TRBJ2-7	.	.	CASSISGFFEQYF	TGTGCCAGTAGTATATCAGGTTTTTTCGAGCAGTACTTC
TRBV5-1	TRBJ1-3	.	.	CASSLEPARGNTIYF	TGCGCCAGCAGCTTGGAGCCAGCGAGAGGAAACACCATATATTTT